A single sample gave rise to the 17 T cell receptor beta chains below, sequenced in a study of response to subunit inactivated influenza vaccine. Each CDR3 protein gets one entry after TCRdb re-called the RT-PCR reads with MiXCR. The profile shows under 850,000 distinct CDR3 sequences, around 20% of them singletons. Material: PBMCs from blood, obtained roughly 5 days after vaccination. The receptor source for this set is a man between 45 and 60 years old who received an inactivated influenza vaccine.

This clonotype has just one count. The rearrangement joins TRBV7-2 to TRBJ2-1; 14 nucleotides agree with TRBD2. V lost 11 bases and J lost 0; bases outside the gene matches: 6. CDR1 SGHTA and CDR2 FQGNSA come from the germline V gene. This CDR3 spans 16 amino acids. The CDR3 is CALGTSGSASYNEQFF. In DNA form, the CDR3 reads TGTGCCCTCGGGACTAGCGGGAGTGCCTCCTACAATGAGCAGTTCTTC.

This clonotype was picked up a small number of times. The chain combines TRBV15 with TRBJ2-3; TRBD2 aligns across 12 bases. This CDR3 region has 18 residues. Germline-derived CDR1 and CDR2 are LNHNV and YYDKDF (reference sequence). The ends lost 0 bases at V and 0 bases at J; junction bases unmatched: 4. This chain's CDR3 is CATSRDKGTSGSTDTQYF. CDR3 bases: TGTGCCACCAGCAGAGATAAGGGGACTAGCGGGAGCACAGATACGCAGTATTTT.

The chain has TRBV27 and TRBJ2-3; 10 bases line up with TRBD2. Germline CDR1 MNHEY, CDR2 SMNVEV (reference sequence). The CDR3 runs to 15 residues. Losses at the gene ends were 5 bases for V and 0 bases for J; bases not matched to a gene: 2. CDR3 in amino acids: CASSASGRSTDTQYF. The DNA of the CDR3 is TGTGCCAGCAGTGCTAGCGGGAGAAGCACAGATACGCAGTATTTT.

There are a few counts of this clonotype. The chain combines TRBV4-2 with TRBJ2-7, with TRBD2 matching over 8 bases. The CDR3 runs 18 residues. V lost 0 bases, J lost 3 bases, and 13 bases stayed unmatched. Germline values: CDR1 LGHNA, CDR2 YNFKEQ. This CDR3 is CASSQDPPRMAGGYEQYF. The CDR3 region has the DNA TGTGCCAGCAGCCAAGATCCACCGAGGATGGCGGGAGGCTACGAGCAGTACTTC.

V and J are TRBV7-2 and TRBJ2-7; TRBD2 matches at 14 bases. The junction had 8 bases not matched to a gene; V was cut back by 6 bases and J by 10 bases. The CDR3 sequence is 14 residues long. Germline CDR1 reads SGHTA; CDR2 reads FQGNSA. The CDR3 DNA follows: TGTGCCAGCAGTCCGGGACTAGCGGGAGTTGGACAGTACTTC. Protein product: CASSPGLAGVGQYF.

V is TRBV10-3 and J is TRBJ2-5; 11 nucleotides line up with TRBD2. Germline V gives CDR1 ENHRY, CDR2 SYGVKD. The CDR3 is made up of 15 amino acids. Unmatched junction bases numbered 10, after V lost 10 bases and J lost 3 bases. CDR3 in DNA: TGTGCCACCCGGCAGGAACTAGCGGGAGAAGAGACCCAGTACTTC. Its protein product is CATRQELAGEETQYF.

The chain employs TRBV29-1 and TRBJ2-1; possibly TRBD2 for D (5 bases). Germline-derived CDR1 and CDR2 are SQVTM and ANQGSEA. This CDR3 is built from 11 residues. The V end was cut by 7 bases, the J end by 8 bases, with 12 bases between. The chain's CDR3 is CSGEQRDEQFF. The CDR3 DNA reads as TGCAGCGGGGAACAGAGGGATGAGCAGTTCTTC.

The chain uses TRBV3-1 and TRBJ2-3, with D perhaps TRBD1 (7 bases). With 5 bases removed from V and 3 bases from J, the gap between germline ends came to 18 bases. This CDR3 contains 16 residues. CDR1 is LGHDT, CDR2 YNNKEL, per germline (reference sequence). In DNA, the CDR3 is TGTGCCAGCAGCTCGGAGGGCAGGGGGTTTACAGATACGCAGTATTTT. Its protein is CASSSEGRGFTDTQYF.

The chain joins TRBV5-8 to TRBJ1-5, with TRBD1 matching 9 bases. Germline V gives CDR1 SGHTS, CDR2 YDEGEE. This CDR3 region has 16 residues. J lost 1 base, V lost 0 bases, and 2 bases had no gene match. The CDR3 protein is CASSLDRGRSNQPQHF. The CDR3 region has the DNA TGTGCCAGCAGCTTGGACAGGGGGCGAAGCAATCAGCCCCAGCATTTT.

This clonotype was observed a handful of times. The rearrangement links TRBV4-3 to TRBJ2-4; TRBD2 agrees at 7 bases. Germline V gene lookup returns CDR1 LGHNA and CDR2 YSLEER. V lost 1 base, J lost 9 bases, and 18 bases stayed unmatched. The length of the CDR3 is 18 residues. The CDR3 reads CASSQAFGAGEIGSIQYF. As DNA, the CDR3 is TGCGCCAGCAGCCAAGCTTTCGGGGCGGGGGAGATTGGTAGCATTCAGTACTTC.

The V gene is TRBV11-2, the J gene TRBJ2-1; 7 bases agree with TRBD1. The germline gives CDR1 SGHAT, CDR2 FQNNGV. The V and J ends lost 5 bases and 5 bases, in that order; junction bases with no gene match: 6. The CDR3 runs to 14 residues. CDR3 protein: CASSLGTENNEQFF. In nucleotides, the CDR3 is TGTGCCAGCAGCCTCGGGACAGAGAACAATGAGCAGTTCTTC.

This clonotype has a single count. The CDR3 sequence is CASSRRQGPYEQYF. For the CDR3, the DNA is TGTGCCAGCAGTCGCCGACAGGGACCCTACGAGCAGTACTTC. The V and J genes are TRBV28 and TRBJ2-7; 7 nucleotides line up with TRBD1. CDR1 MDHEN and CDR2 SYDVKM come from the germline V gene. The CDR3 contains 14 residues. V was clipped by 5 bases and J by 2 bases; unmatched bases: 6.

This clonotype was detected ten times or more. V gene TRBV12-3 or TRBV12-4 combines with J gene TRBJ1-1; D remains unclear. The CDR3 sequence is 11 residues long. Trimming stripped 1 base from V and 7 bases from J, with 4 bases between. CDR3 sequence: CASSLGGEAFF. CDR3 nucleotides: TGTGCCAGCAGTTTAGGGGGTGAAGCTTTCTTT.

The CDR3 DNA reads TGTGCCAGCAGCTTCTCCTCCCCCTCCTACGAGCAGTACTTC. It specifies CASSFSSPSYEQYF. This chain connects TRBV7-2 to TRBJ2-7; D is unresolved. Trimming shortened V by 3 bases and J by 0 bases, and 9 bases separated the two germline ends. The CDR3 has 14 amino acids. The germline gives CDR1 SGHTA, CDR2 FQGNSA.

Ten or more counts support this clonotype. This sequence joins TRBV12-3 or TRBV12-4 and TRBJ2-3, with D perhaps matching TRBD2 (5 bases). Between the trimmed V and J ends, which lost 4 bases and 6 bases, there was a span of 14 bases. The CDR3 extends over 14 amino acids. CDR3 in DNA: TGTGCCAGCAGTTCCGACGTAGCGCGCGATACGCAGTATTTT. Amino acid sequence: CASSSDVARDTQYF.

This chain uses TRBV10-3 with TRBJ1-3, with no clear D. This CDR3 has 15 amino acids. Trimming left V 3 bases short and J 0 bases short, with 9 bases between. The germline V gene encodes CDR1 ENHRY and CDR2 SYGVKD. The CDR3 nucleotides read TGTGCCATCAGTGATGGGGTAAACTCTGGAAACACCATATATTTT. Translation: CAISDGVNSGNTIYF.

The chain employs TRBV30 and TRBJ2-2; D perhaps matches TRBD1 (5 bases). Per the germline V gene, CDR1 is GTSNPN and CDR2 is SVGIG (reference sequence). Trimming shortened V by 4 bases and J by 4 bases, and 10 bases separated the two germline ends. The CDR3 totals 13 residues. CDR3 in amino acids: CAWNTQGTGELFF. CDR3 nucleotides: TGTGCCTGGAATACTCAGGGCACCGGGGAGCTGTTTTTT.